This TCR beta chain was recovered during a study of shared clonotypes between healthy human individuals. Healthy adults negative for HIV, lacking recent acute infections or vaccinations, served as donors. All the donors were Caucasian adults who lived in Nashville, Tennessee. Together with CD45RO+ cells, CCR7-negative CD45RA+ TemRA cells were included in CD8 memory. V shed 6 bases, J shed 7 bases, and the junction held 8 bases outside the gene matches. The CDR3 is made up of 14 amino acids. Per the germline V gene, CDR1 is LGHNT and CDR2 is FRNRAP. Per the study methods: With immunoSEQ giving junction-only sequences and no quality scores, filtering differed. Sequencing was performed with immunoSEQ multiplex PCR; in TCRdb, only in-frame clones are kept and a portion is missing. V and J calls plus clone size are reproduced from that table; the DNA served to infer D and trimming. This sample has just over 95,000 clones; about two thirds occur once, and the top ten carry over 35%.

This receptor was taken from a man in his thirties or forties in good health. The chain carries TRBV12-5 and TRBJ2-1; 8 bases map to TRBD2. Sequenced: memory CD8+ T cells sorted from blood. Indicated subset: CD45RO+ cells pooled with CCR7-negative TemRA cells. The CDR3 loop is CASGLAGRGNEQFF. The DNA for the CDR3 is TGTGCTAGTGGCTTAGCGGGAAGGGGTAATGAGCAGTTCTTC.